The rows below give T cell receptor beta chains drawn from one sample of a study of T and B cells in COVID-19 patients. A single record per CDR3 protein comes from TCRdb applying MiXCR to the multiplex PCR reads. The sample has 15,000 to 20,000 distinct CDR3 sequences, roughly 28% seen once. Sequenced input: blood. These receptors originate from a human donor who had recovered from COVID-19. Each CDR3 is given with its conserved first and last residue. Each record gives: D gene, V gene, clone size, J gene, CDR3 DNA, CDR3 protein. The D gene is left open where the match is weak. Size tells how often a clone was seen (once, few, many) or the class of an expanded clone, and some rows leave it out.

>-|TRBV10-2|-|TRBJ2-7
TGCGCCAGCACCTCATGGACGGAAGATTCCTACGAGCAGTACTTC
CASTSWTEDSYEQYF
>TRBD1|TRBV7-2|few|TRBJ2-2
TGTGCCAGCAGCCAGGACAGGGTGACCGGGGAGCTGTTTTTT
CASSQDRVTGELFF
>-|TRBV19|medium-sized|TRBJ2-7
TGTGCCAGTAGTTGGACATTCGGGGAGCAGTACTTC
CASSWTFGEQYF
>TRBD1|TRBV18|few|TRBJ2-7
TGTGCCAGCTCACCAGAACAGGGGGCGTCACACGAGCAGTACTTC
CASSPEQGASHEQYF
>-|TRBV29-1|medium-sized|TRBJ1-2
TGCAGCGTGAGGATCAACAACTATGGCTACACCTTC
CSVRINNYGYTF
>-|TRBV19|medium-sized|TRBJ1-1
TGTGCCACCCAACAGGGAAAGAACACTGAAGCTTTCTTT
CATQQGKNTEAFF
>-|TRBV5-6|-|TRBJ2-1
TGTGCCAGCAGTCCCACCGGGGGATGGGCCAATGAGCAGTTCTTC
CASSPTGGWANEQFF
>TRBD1|TRBV12-3/TRBV12-4|few|TRBJ2-7
TGTGCCAGACCAGGACCGGGACAGGTTAACTACGAGCAGTACTTC
CARPGPGQVNYEQYF
>-|TRBV10-3|-|TRBJ2-7
TGTGCCATCCGACGGGAGCAGTTCCCCTACGAGCAGTACTTC
CAIRREQFPYEQYF
>TRBD2|TRBV18|few|TRBJ2-7
TGTGCCAGCTCACCACCGTTAACCCAGCGGGGGGGTTTCTACGAGCAGTACTTC
CASSPPLTQRGGFYEQYF
>-|TRBV6-5|medium-sized|TRBJ2-7
TGTGCCAGCAGATCGGAACAGGGTGCCGAGCAGTACTTC
CASRSEQGAEQYF
>-|TRBV10-3|many|TRBJ2-1
TGTGCCATCAGTGAAGGTGCGCCAGGCACCTACAATGAGCAGTTCTTC
CAISEGAPGTYNEQFF
>TRBD2|TRBV6-5|many|TRBJ2-5
TGTGCCAGCAGTGACCCCCCTAGCGGGGTCCAAGAGACCCAGTACTTC
CASSDPPSGVQETQYF
>-|TRBV9|-|TRBJ2-2
TGTGCCAGCAGCCCCCAACAGGGTTGGACCGGGGAGCTGTTTTTT
CASSPQQGWTGELFF
>TRBD1|TRBV18|medium-sized|TRBJ2-7
TGTGCCAGCTCACCGCGCAGGGGGACCTACGAGCAGTACTTC
CASSPRRGTYEQYF
>TRBD2|TRBV29-1|medium-sized|TRBJ2-3
TGCAGCGTTGGAGCGGGGGGGTTCACAGATACGCAGTATTTT
CSVGAGGFTDTQYF
>-|TRBV5-4|few|TRBJ1-3
TGTGCCAGCAGCGGGGGTGGCTCAAGCTCTGGAAACACCATATATTTT
CASSGGGSSSGNTIYF
>-|TRBV11-1|medium-sized|TRBJ2-7
TGTGCCAGCAGCTTAGTCCGGGTCGACGAGCAGTACTTC
CASSLVRVDEQYF
>-|TRBV12-3/TRBV12-4|-|TRBJ1-1
TGTGCCAGCAGTTTGGAGGCCATCACTGAAGCTTTCTTT
CASSLEAITEAFF
>-|TRBV27|few|TRBJ1-3
TGTGCCAGCAGTTTATACCGCGGAAACACCATATATTTT
CASSLYRGNTIYF
>TRBD1|TRBV29-1|medium-sized|TRBJ2-3
TGCAGCGGCCGGGACAGGGATTATGATACGCAGTATTTT
CSGRDRDYDTQYF
>-|TRBV20-1|few|TRBJ1-1
TGCAGTGCTACAAGACGACAGCTGCGTGAAGCTTTCTTT
CSATRRQLREAFF
>-|TRBV20-1|-|TRBJ2-7
TGCAGTGCTTCGGTTGACGGGTACGAGCAGTACTTC
CSASVDGYEQYF
>TRBD1|TRBV6-2/TRBV6-3|-|TRBJ2-7
TGTGCCACCTGGCCCGGGACAGGCTCCTACGAGCAGTACTTC
CATWPGTGSYEQYF
>-|TRBV19|many|TRBJ2-5
TGTGCCAGTAGTATAGGGAGGGTAGAGACCCAGTACTTC
CASSIGRVETQYF
>TRBD2|TRBV6-2/TRBV6-3|-|TRBJ2-3
TGTGCCAGCAGTTCTCCCCAGCGGGGGACAGATACGCAGTATTTT
CASSSPQRGTDTQYF
>-|TRBV11-2|-|TRBJ2-3
TGTGCCAGCAGCTTAGATCGCAGGACAGATACGCAGTATTTT
CASSLDRRTDTQYF
>TRBD1|TRBV6-1|-|TRBJ1-1
TGTGCCAGCAGGGGGGGACAGGATGCTATGAACACTGAAGCTTTCTTT
CASRGGQDAMNTEAFF
>-|TRBV12-3/TRBV12-4|few|TRBJ1-4
TGTGCCAGCAGTTTCCCCCAGGGTATTACTAATGAAAAACTGTTTTTT
CASSFPQGITNEKLFF
>TRBD2|TRBV12-3/TRBV12-4|-|TRBJ2-3
TGTGCCAGCAGTTCTCCCTGGGGGAGAGCGGGGGGCCACTCTAGCACAGATACGCAGTATTTT
CASSSPWGRAGGHSSTDTQYF
>TRBD1|TRBV12-3/TRBV12-4|few|TRBJ1-2
TGTGCCAGCAGTTCCCGGGACAGGGCAAACTATGGCTACACCTTC
CASSSRDRANYGYTF
>-|TRBV6-5|many|TRBJ1-3
TGTGCCAGCAGTTCACCACTCCGGACGAGCTCTGGAAACACCATATATTTT
CASSSPLRTSSGNTIYF
>TRBD2|TRBV20-1|-|TRBJ2-3
TGCAGACTAGCGGGGGGGACCCATACGCAGTATTTT
CRLAGGTHTQYF
>-|TRBV27|-|TRBJ1-5
TGTGCCAGCAGGAAGAATTCAGGGCAGCCCCAGCATTTT
CASRKNSGQPQHF
>-|TRBV20-1|few|TRBJ2-6
TGCAGTGCTAGGGCCTCGGGGTCGTGGGGCTCTGGGGCCAACGTCCTGACTTTC
CSARASGSWGSGANVLTF
>-|TRBV27|medium-sized|TRBJ1-4
TGTGCCAGCAGTTCCGCACTGACTTATGAAAAACTGTTTTTT
CASSSALTYEKLFF
>TRBD1|TRBV29-1|medium-sized|TRBJ2-6
TGCAGCGTCGGTGGGACAGGGAGCTCTGGGGCCAACGTCCTGACTTTC
CSVGGTGSSGANVLTF
>-|TRBV5-4|-|TRBJ1-1
TGTGCCAGCAGCTTGGAAGGGAGGAACACTGAAGCTTTCTTT
CASSLEGRNTEAFF
>-|TRBV6-6|few|TRBJ2-3
TGTGCCAGCAGTTACTCTGGGGGCGGGAGAGACACAGATACGCAGTATTTT
CASSYSGGGRDTDTQYF
>TRBD1|TRBV5-1|-|TRBJ1-5
TGCGCCAGCAGCTTGGTTGGGACAGCAAATCAGCCCCAGCATTTT
CASSLVGTANQPQHF
>TRBD1|TRBV18|few|TRBJ1-4
TGTGCCAGCTCACTGCCCGGACAGGGGGTTGAAAAACTGTTTTTT
CASSLPGQGVEKLFF
>-|TRBV10-3|-|TRBJ1-4
TGTGCCATCAGTGACGGACCTAATGAAAAACTGTTTTTT
CAISDGPNEKLFF
>-|TRBV19|medium-sized|TRBJ1-6
TGTGCCAGTAGGAAAAAGGGAGGCTCACCCCTCCACTTT
CASRKKGGSPLHF
>-|TRBV6-1|few|TRBJ1-2
TGTGCCAGCAGTTTAGGGGCCGGTACTAACTATGGCTACACCTTC
CASSLGAGTNYGYTF
>-|TRBV7-2|once|TRBJ2-1
TGTGCCAGCAGTGAACAGAGACCCTCCTACAATGAGCAGTTCTTC
CASSEQRPSYNEQFF
>-|TRBV19|many|TRBJ1-1
TGTGCCAGTAGTATCAAGGGGGAGGACACTGAAGCTTTCTTT
CASSIKGEDTEAFF
>TRBD1|TRBV6-6|many|TRBJ1-2
TGTGCCAGCAGTGGCCCGGGACAGGGAGCTAACTATGGCTACACCTTC
CASSGPGQGANYGYTF
>TRBD1|TRBV6-5|few|TRBJ1-5
TGTGCCAGCATTCCGGGACAGGAAAATCAGCCCCAGCATTTT
CASIPGQENQPQHF
>-|TRBV4-3|-|TRBJ2-3
TGCGCCAGCAGCCAAGGGTTAGGGGGAGTGGATACGAAGTATTTT
CASSQGLGGVDTKYF
>-|TRBV19|medium-sized|TRBJ1-3
TGTGCCAGTAGTATTCGGGGCAGGGACTCTGGAAACACCATATATTTT
CASSIRGRDSGNTIYF
>-|TRBV7-3|-|TRBJ2-2
TGTGCCAGCAGCTTATCGGCAGGGATGGATGGCGGGGAGCTGTTTTTT
CASSLSAGMDGGELFF
>TRBD1|TRBV5-4|few|TRBJ1-2
TGTGCCAGCAGCCCAAGACAGGGGCGGAACTATGGCTACACCTTC
CASSPRQGRNYGYTF
>TRBD2|TRBV27|many|TRBJ2-3
TGTGCCAGCAGGGGGACTAGCGGGGGGGCCGGGCCAGATACGCAGTATTTT
CASRGTSGGAGPDTQYF